The rows below give T cell receptor beta chains drawn from one sample of a study of human T cells and chemical hapten exposure. TCRdb fed the RACE reads into MiXCR, producing one record per CDR3 protein. The repertoire holds more than 50,000 distinct CDR3 sequences, with around 7% as singletons. This sample comprised whole blood, obtained in connection with sensitization to the hapten diphenylcyclopropenone (DPC). The origin of the receptors is a woman in her 30s with alopecia areata. Some clones in this sample may be carry-over from other donors' samples. Both conserved end residues are part of each CDR3. D genes are given only for firm matches. Clone size is shown for a subset of rows, as once, few, many or a class of expanded clone.

DNA: TGCGCCAGCAGCTTGGCTGAAGGCACTGAAGCTTTCTTT
CDR3: CASSLAEGTEAFF
V: TRBV5-1
size: many
J: TRBJ1-1
D: .

DNA: TGTGCCAGCAGTTCACGGGCAACTAATGAAAAACTGTTTTTT
CDR3: CASSSRATNEKLFF
V: TRBV6-6
size: few
J: TRBJ1-4
D: .

DNA: TGTGCCAGCAGCACGGATGGTGTTGGTTCCTATGAAGCTTTCTTT
CDR3: CASSTDGVGSYEAFF
V: TRBV7-6
size: many
J: TRBJ1-1
D: .

DNA: TGCAGTGCCCTGGGGGGACTAGCGGGAGCCTCAGATACGCAGTATTTT
CDR3: CSALGGLAGASDTQYF
V: TRBV20-1
size: .
J: TRBJ2-3
D: TRBD2

DNA: TGCAGTGCTAGATCGGGCAGAAGTGGCGACACCTTC
CDR3: CSARSGRSGDTF
V: TRBV20-1
size: .
J: TRBJ1-2
D: .

DNA: TGTGCCAGCAGCATACAAACGAACACTGAAGCTTTCTTT
CDR3: CASSIQTNTEAFF
V: TRBV7-9
size: many
J: TRBJ1-1
D: .

DNA: TGTGCCAGCAGTTTAGGGATCGGTTTTAATCACGAGCAGTACTTC
CDR3: CASSLGIGFNHEQYF
V: TRBV12-3/TRBV12-4
size: .
J: TRBJ2-7
D: .

DNA: TGTGCCAGCCAGCTAGCCGGAAACTATGGCTACACCTTC
CDR3: CASQLAGNYGYTF
V: TRBV11-2
size: many
J: TRBJ1-2
D: .

DNA: TGTGCCAGCAGCTTCAACCCCGGGGGCACTGAAGCTTTCTTT
CDR3: CASSFNPGGTEAFF
V: TRBV13
size: few
J: TRBJ1-1
D: .

DNA: TGTGCCACCGCGGGCCAGGATTCACCCCTCCACTTT
CDR3: CATAGQDSPLHF
V: TRBV10-3
size: .
J: TRBJ1-6
D: .

DNA: TGCAGTGCTAGCGGTGGACGGGCGATTTCTGGAAACACCATATATTTT
CDR3: CSASGGRAISGNTIYF
V: TRBV20-1
size: many
J: TRBJ1-3
D: .

DNA: TGTGCCAGCAACCACCGGGACAGGGGCTATGGCTACACCTTC
CDR3: CASNHRDRGYGYTF
V: TRBV19
size: few
J: TRBJ1-2
D: TRBD1

DNA: TGCAGCGTTGAGCGAGCAGGGGACGGAGACTATGGCTACACCTTC
CDR3: CSVERAGDGDYGYTF
V: TRBV29-1
size: few
J: TRBJ1-2
D: .

DNA: TGTGCCAGCAGGTCCCTAGCGGGGAAACAGTTCTTC
CDR3: CASRSLAGKQFF
V: TRBV6-5
size: many
J: TRBJ2-1
D: TRBD2

DNA: TGTGCCAGCAGCCAAAATCAAGAGACCCAGTACTTC
CDR3: CASSQNQETQYF
V: TRBV3-1
size: many
J: TRBJ2-5
D: .

DNA: TGTGCCAGCAGTCCGCAGGTTTTAAGGGTAGGAGAGACCCAGTACTTC
CDR3: CASSPQVLRVGETQYF
V: TRBV6-1
size: many
J: TRBJ2-5
D: .

DNA: TGTGCCAGCAGCTTAGAAACAGCCTATGGCTACACCTTC
CDR3: CASSLETAYGYTF
V: TRBV11-1
size: many
J: TRBJ1-2
D: .

DNA: TGTGCCTGGGAGACAGGGGCTAACACTGAAGCTTTCTTT
CDR3: CAWETGANTEAFF
V: TRBV30
size: few
J: TRBJ1-1
D: TRBD1

DNA: TGTGCCAGCTCCTCGGGGCGGCGGGGGGGCACAGATACGCAGTATTTT
CDR3: CASSSGRRGGTDTQYF
V: TRBV6-6
size: many
J: TRBJ2-3
D: TRBD2

DNA: TGTGCCAGCAGCTTTACGGTAGACACTGAAGCTTTCTTT
CDR3: CASSFTVDTEAFF
V: TRBV5-4
size: few
J: TRBJ1-1
D: .

DNA: TGTGCCAGCAGTGAAGGGGACGAAGCAGATACGCAGTATTTT
CDR3: CASSEGDEADTQYF
V: TRBV6-4
size: many
J: TRBJ2-3
D: .

DNA: TGTGCCAGCAGCTCCAGGACTAGCGGGACTAGAGGCACAGATACGCAGTATTTT
CDR3: CASSSRTSGTRGTDTQYF
V: TRBV11-3
size: many
J: TRBJ2-3
D: TRBD2

DNA: TGCGCCAGCAGTGCGGAACAGGTTGCCACTGAAGCTTTCTTT
CDR3: CASSAEQVATEAFF
V: TRBV10-1
size: many
J: TRBJ1-1
D: .

DNA: TGTGCCATCAGACCGGGACAGGGGGCGTACGAGCAGTACTTC
CDR3: CAIRPGQGAYEQYF
V: TRBV10-3
size: many
J: TRBJ2-7
D: TRBD1

DNA: TGCAGTGCTAGAGATTATCGGACAGGGGTTGAGCAGTTCTTC
CDR3: CSARDYRTGVEQFF
V: TRBV20-1
size: .
J: TRBJ2-1
D: TRBD1

DNA: TGTGCCAGCTCCCCAGACCGGGGGCAAGAGACCCAGTACTTC
CDR3: CASSPDRGQETQYF
V: TRBV18
size: many
J: TRBJ2-5
D: .

DNA: TGTGCCAGCACGCGGGACCCAGACACAGATACGCAGTATTTT
CDR3: CASTRDPDTDTQYF
V: TRBV6-1
size: many
J: TRBJ2-3
D: .

DNA: TGTGCCAGCAGCCAAACCCGGACTTTTCAAGGAAACACCATATATTTT
CDR3: CASSQTRTFQGNTIYF
V: TRBV13
size: many
J: TRBJ1-3
D: .

DNA: TGCAGCGCCCGGGGACTAGCGGGGGGCCTAGGGACCCAGTACTTC
CDR3: CSARGLAGGLGTQYF
V: TRBV29-1
size: many
J: TRBJ2-5
D: TRBD2

DNA: TGTGCCAGTAACGGAGGGGATTCGGGCAATCAGCCCCAGCATTTT
CDR3: CASNGGDSGNQPQHF
V: TRBV19
size: few
J: TRBJ1-5
D: .

DNA: TGTGCCAGCAGCGGAACAGTGAACACTGAAGCTTTCTTT
CDR3: CASSGTVNTEAFF
V: TRBV5-4
size: few
J: TRBJ1-1
D: .

DNA: TGTGCCAGCAGTTTTGGTGGGTCCACCTATGGCTACACCTTC
CDR3: CASSFGGSTYGYTF
V: TRBV27
size: few
J: TRBJ1-2
D: .

DNA: TGTGCCAGCAGAGCTACAGGGGGAAACACTGAAGCTTTCTTT
CDR3: CASRATGGNTEAFF
V: TRBV5-5
size: few
J: TRBJ1-1
D: TRBD1

DNA: TGTGCCAGTAGTATTTACAGGGGGCACTCCGACAATGAGCAGTTCTTC
CDR3: CASSIYRGHSDNEQFF
V: TRBV19
size: many
J: TRBJ2-1
D: TRBD1

DNA: TGTGCCAGCAGTTACAGTTTAACTAGCGGGGGGTTCGGTGGAAACATTCAGTGCTTC
CDR3: CASSYSLTSGGFGGNIQCF
V: TRBV6-5
size: .
J: TRBJ2-4
D: TRBD2

DNA: TGTGCCAGTGGGACCCGGGACAGGGGGTTGTACGAGCAGTACTTC
CDR3: CASGTRDRGLYEQYF
V: TRBV19
size: few
J: TRBJ2-7
D: TRBD1

DNA: TGTGCCAGCAGACGGACAGGCTCGGCGGCTTTCTTT
CDR3: CASRRTGSAAFF
V: TRBV12-3/TRBV12-4
size: many
J: TRBJ1-1
D: TRBD1

DNA: TGTGCCAGCAGCCAAACCAGTAGCTCCTACAATGAGCAGTTCTTC
CDR3: CASSQTSSSYNEQFF
V: TRBV3-1
size: few
J: TRBJ2-1
D: .

DNA: TGTGCCAGCTCACCGTACGGATTAACGAACACCGGGGAGCTGTTTTTT
CDR3: CASSPYGLTNTGELFF
V: TRBV18
size: many
J: TRBJ2-2
D: .

DNA: TGTGCCAGCAGTTCAGGTAGCGGGGGGGCCGCAGATACGCAGTATTTT
CDR3: CASSSGSGGAADTQYF
V: TRBV2
size: many
J: TRBJ2-3
D: TRBD2

DNA: TGCGCCAGCAGCTTTACAGGGACAACTAATGAAAAACTGTTTTTT
CDR3: CASSFTGTTNEKLFF
V: TRBV5-1
size: many
J: TRBJ1-4
D: .

DNA: TGTGCCAGCAGCCAAGGGCTTGGCACCTCCTACAATGAGCAGTTCTTC
CDR3: CASSQGLGTSYNEQFF
V: TRBV3-1
size: many
J: TRBJ2-1
D: .

DNA: TGTGCCAGCACCTCCGAGCTCTACAATGAGCAGTTCTTC
CDR3: CASTSELYNEQFF
V: TRBV11-2
size: .
J: TRBJ2-1
D: .

DNA: TGTGCCAGCAGAGCAGGCACTGAAGCTTTCTTT
CDR3: CASRAGTEAFF
V: TRBV2
size: many
J: TRBJ1-1
D: .

DNA: TGTGCCAGCAGCCAGGACAGAGGGTACGAGCAGTACTTC
CDR3: CASSQDRGYEQYF
V: TRBV7-9
size: few
J: TRBJ2-7
D: .

DNA: TGTGCCACCACCGGGACAGGGGATTACACTGAAGCTTTCTTT
CDR3: CATTGTGDYTEAFF
V: TRBV10-3
size: many
J: TRBJ1-1
D: TRBD1